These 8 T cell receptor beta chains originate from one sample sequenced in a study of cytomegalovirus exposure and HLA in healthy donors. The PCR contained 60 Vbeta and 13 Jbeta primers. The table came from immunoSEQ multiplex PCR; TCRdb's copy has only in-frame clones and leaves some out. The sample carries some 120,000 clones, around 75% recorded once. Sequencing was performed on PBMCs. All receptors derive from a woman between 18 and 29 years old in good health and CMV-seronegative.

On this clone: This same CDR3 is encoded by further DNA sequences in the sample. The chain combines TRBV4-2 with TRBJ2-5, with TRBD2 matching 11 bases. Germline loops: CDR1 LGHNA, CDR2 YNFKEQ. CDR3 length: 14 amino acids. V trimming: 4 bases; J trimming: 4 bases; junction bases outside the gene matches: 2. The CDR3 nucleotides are TGTGCCAGCAGCCCTGGGACTAGCGGAGAGACCCAGTACTTC. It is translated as CASSPGTSGETQYF.

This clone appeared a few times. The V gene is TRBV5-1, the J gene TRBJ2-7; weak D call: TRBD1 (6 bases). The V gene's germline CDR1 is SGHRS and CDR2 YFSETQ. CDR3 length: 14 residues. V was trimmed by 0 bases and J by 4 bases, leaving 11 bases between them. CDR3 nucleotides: TGCGCCAGCAGCTTGGACAGGGACGGGTACGAGCAGTACTTC. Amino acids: CASSLDRDGYEQYF. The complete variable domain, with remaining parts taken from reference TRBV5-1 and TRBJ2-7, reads KAGVTQTPRYLIKTRGQQVTLSCSPISGHRSVSWYQQTPGQGLQFLFEYFSETQRNKGNFPGRFSGRQFSNSRSEMNVSTLELGDSALYLCASSLDRDGYEQYFGPGTRLTVT.

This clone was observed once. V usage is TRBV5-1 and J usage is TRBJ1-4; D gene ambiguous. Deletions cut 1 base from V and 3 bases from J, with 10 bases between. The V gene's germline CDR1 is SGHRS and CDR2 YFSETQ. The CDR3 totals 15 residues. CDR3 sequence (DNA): TGCGCCAGCAGCTTGACCCGCGGGCCTAATGAAAAACTGTTTTTT. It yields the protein CASSLTRGPNEKLFF. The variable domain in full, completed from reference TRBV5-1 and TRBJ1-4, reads KAGVTQTPRYLIKTRGQQVTLSCSPISGHRSVSWYQQTPGQGLQFLFEYFSETQRNKGNFPGRFSGRQFSNSRSEMNVSTLELGDSALYLCASSLTRGPNEKLFFGSGTQLSVL.

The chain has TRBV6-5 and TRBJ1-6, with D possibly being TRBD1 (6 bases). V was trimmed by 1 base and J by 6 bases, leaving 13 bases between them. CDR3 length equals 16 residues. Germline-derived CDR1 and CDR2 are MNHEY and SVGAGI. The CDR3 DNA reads TGTGCCAGCAGTTACTTCCGAACAGGGCGTAATTCACCCCTCCACTTT. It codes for CASSYFRTGRNSPLHF.

The CDR3 region has the DNA TGCAGCGTGGGACTAGCGGGGGTCCTATCGCGGCAGTTCTTC. This codes for CSVGLAGVLSRQFF. V gene TRBV29-1 combines with J gene TRBJ2-1, with 14 bases aligning to TRBD2. This CDR3 contains 14 residues. With V trimmed by 6 bases and J by 12 bases, 10 bases remained unmatched. Germline V gives CDR1 SQVTM, CDR2 ANQGSEA.

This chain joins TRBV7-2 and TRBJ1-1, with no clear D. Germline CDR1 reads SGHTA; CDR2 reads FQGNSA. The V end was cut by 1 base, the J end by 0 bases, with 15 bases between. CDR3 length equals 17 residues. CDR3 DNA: TGTGCCAGCAGCTTAGGAGGGAAGTTTAGGGTGAACACTGAAGCTTTCTTT. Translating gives CASSLGGKFRVNTEAFF.

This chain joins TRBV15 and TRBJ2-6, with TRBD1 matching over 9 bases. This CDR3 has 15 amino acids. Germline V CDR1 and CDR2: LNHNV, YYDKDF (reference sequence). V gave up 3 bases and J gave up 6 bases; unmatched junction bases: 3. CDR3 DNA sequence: TGTGCCACCAGCAGTCGACAGGGGGAGGCCAACGTCCTGACTTTC. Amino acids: CATSSRQGEANVLTF.

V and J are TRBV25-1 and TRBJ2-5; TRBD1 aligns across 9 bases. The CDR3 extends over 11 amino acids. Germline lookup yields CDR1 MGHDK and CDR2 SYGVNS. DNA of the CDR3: TGTGCGTCGACAGGGGGAGAGACCCAGTACTTC. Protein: CASTGGETQYF.